In its sample, the clone carrying this TCR beta chain was seen once. As yet, its antigen is unknown. The sample comes from a study of T cell responses to AZD1222 COVID-19 vaccine. Whole-study results and caveats: Females made up more of the donors, who were largely white British, and clonal diversity may have come out too low. Recipients of AZD1222 seropositive at baseline numbered only 5 to 7.

V was clipped by 1 base and J by 7 bases; unmatched bases: 5. The germline V gene encodes CDR1 SGHRS and CDR2 YFSETQ. This CDR3 spans 14 amino acids. Repertoires were generated with immunoSEQ multiplex PCR, while TCRdb's copy carries only in-frame clones and drops some. The data hold roughly 260,000 clones, with roughly 93% observed a single time. The sequence derives from an adult in good health. The sequencing here drew on peripheral blood, taken on day 0 of AZD1222 vaccination. The genes are TRBV5-1 and TRBJ2-1, with 7 bases fitting TRBD2. This CDR3 reads CASSLYGGGNEQFF. The CDR3 coding sequence is TGCGCCAGCAGCTTGTATGGCGGGGGTAATGAGCAGTTCTTC.